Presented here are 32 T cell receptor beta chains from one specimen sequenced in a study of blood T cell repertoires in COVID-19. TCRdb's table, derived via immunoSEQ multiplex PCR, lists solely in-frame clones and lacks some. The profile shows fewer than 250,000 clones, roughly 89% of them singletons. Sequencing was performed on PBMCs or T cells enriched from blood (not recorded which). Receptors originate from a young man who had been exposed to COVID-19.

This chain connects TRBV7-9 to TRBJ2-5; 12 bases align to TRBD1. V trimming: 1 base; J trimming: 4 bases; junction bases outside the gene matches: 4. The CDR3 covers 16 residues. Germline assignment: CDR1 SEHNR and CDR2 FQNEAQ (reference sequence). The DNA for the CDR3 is TGTGCCAGCAGCTTAGGGGACAGGGGGCATTCAGAGACCCAGTACTTC. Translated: CASSLGDRGHSETQYF.

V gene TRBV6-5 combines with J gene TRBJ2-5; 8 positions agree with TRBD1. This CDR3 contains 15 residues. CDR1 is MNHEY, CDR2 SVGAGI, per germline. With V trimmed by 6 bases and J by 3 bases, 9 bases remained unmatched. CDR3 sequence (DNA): TGTGCCAGCAGGGATAGGACAGGGAAGGAAGAGACCCAGTACTTC. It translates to CASRDRTGKEETQYF.

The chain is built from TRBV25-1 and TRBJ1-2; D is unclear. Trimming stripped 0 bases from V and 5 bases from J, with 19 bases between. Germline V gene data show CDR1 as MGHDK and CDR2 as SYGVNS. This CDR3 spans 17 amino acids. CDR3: CASSEYFIPEHWYGYTF. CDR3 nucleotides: TGTGCCAGCAGTGAATATTTTATCCCAGAACATTGGTATGGCTACACCTTC.

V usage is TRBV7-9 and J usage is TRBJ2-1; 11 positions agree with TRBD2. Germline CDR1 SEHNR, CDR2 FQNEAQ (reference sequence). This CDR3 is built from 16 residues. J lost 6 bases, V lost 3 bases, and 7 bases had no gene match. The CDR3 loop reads CASSFGPGLAANEQFF. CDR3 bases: TGTGCCAGCAGCTTCGGACCGGGACTAGCGGCCAATGAGCAGTTCTTC.

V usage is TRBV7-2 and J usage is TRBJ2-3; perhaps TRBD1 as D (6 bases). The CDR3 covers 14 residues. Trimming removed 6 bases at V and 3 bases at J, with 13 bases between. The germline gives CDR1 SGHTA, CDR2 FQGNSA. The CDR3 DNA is TGTGCCAGCAGGGGCTCAGGGGCGACAGATACGCAGTATTTT. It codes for CASRGSGATDTQYF.

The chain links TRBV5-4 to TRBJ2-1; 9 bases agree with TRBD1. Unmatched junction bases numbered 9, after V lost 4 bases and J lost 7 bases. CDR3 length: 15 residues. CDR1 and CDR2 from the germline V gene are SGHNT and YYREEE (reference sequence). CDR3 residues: CASSLLIGQGNEQFF. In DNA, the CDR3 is TGTGCCAGCAGCCTATTGATAGGACAGGGGAATGAGCAGTTCTTC.

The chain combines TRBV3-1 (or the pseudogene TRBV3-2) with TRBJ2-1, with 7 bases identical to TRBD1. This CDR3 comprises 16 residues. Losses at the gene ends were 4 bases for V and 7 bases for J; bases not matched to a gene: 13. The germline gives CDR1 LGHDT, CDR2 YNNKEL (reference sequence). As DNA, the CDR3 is TGTGCCAGCAGCCGCGATGGGACAGAAGGAAGGAATGAGCAGTTCTTC. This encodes CASSRDGTEGRNEQFF.

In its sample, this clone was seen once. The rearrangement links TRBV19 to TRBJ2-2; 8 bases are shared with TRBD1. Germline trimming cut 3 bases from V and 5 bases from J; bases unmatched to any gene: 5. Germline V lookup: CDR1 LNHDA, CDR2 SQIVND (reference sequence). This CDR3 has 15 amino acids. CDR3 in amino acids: CASSISGGRTGELFF. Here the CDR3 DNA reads TGTGCCAGTAGTATTTCAGGGGGCAGGACCGGGGAGCTGTTTTTT.

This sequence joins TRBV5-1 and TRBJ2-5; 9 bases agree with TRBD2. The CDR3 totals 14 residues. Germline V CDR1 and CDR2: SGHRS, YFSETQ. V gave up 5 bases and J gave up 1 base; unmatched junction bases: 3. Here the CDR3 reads CASRSGGPQETQYF. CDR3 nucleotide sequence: TGCGCCAGCAGAAGCGGGGGGCCCCAAGAGACCCAGTACTTC.

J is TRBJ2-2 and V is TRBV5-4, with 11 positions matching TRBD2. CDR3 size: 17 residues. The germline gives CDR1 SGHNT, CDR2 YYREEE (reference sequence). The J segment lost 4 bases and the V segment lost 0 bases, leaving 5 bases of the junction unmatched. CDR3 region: CASSLAGTSGGTGELFF. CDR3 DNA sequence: TGTGCCAGCAGCTTGGCCGGGACTAGCGGCGGCACCGGGGAGCTGTTTTTT.

DNA for the CDR3: TGTGCCAGCAGCGAGAGAGGTGGGGGCGGGGGACTAAGCTCCTACGAGCAGTACTTC. Residues: CASSERGGGGGLSSYEQYF. The chain employs TRBV4-2 and TRBJ2-7; D is perhaps TRBD2 (7 bases). Germline values: CDR1 LGHNA, CDR2 YNFKEQ. CDR3 length equals 19 residues. Trimming cost V 5 bases and J 0 bases, with 26 bases left between them.

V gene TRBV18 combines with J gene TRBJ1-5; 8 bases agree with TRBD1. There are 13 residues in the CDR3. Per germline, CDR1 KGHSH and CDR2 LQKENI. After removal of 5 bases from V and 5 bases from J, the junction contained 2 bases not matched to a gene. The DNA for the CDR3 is TGTGCCAGCTCATTGGGACAGGATCAGCCCCAGCATTTT. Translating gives CASSLGQDQPQHF. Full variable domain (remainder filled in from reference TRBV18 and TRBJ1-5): NAGVMQNPRHLVRRRGQEARLRCSPMKGHSHVYWYRQLPEEGLKFMVYLQKENIIDESGMPKERFSAEFPKEGPSILRIQQVVRGDSAAYFCASSLGQDQPQHFGDGTRLSIL.

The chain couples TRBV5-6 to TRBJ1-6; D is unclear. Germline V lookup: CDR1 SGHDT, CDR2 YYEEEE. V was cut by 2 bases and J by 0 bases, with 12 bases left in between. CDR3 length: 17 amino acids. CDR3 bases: TGTGCCAGCAGCTTCGACGGACTGGGCTCCTATAATTCACCCCTCCACTTT. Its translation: CASSFDGLGSYNSPLHF. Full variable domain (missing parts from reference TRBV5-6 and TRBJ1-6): DAGVTQSPTHLIKTRGQQVTLRCSPKSGHDTVSWYQQALGQGPQFIFQYYEEEERQRGNFPDRFSGHQFPNYSSELNVNALLLGDSALYLCASSFDGLGSYNSPLHFGNGTRLTVT.

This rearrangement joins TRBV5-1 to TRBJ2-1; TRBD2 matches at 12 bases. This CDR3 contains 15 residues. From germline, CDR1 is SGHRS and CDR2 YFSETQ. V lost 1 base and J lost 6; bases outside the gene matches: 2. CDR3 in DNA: TGCGCCAGCAGCTTGCTAGCGGGGGGGACCAATGAGCAGTTCTTC. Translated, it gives CASSLLAGGTNEQFF. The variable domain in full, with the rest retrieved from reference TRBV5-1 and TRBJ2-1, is KAGVTQTPRYLIKTRGQQVTLSCSPISGHRSVSWYQQTPGQGLQFLFEYFSETQRNKGNFPGRFSGRQFSNSRSEMNVSTLELGDSALYLCASSLLAGGTNEQFFGPGTRLTVL.

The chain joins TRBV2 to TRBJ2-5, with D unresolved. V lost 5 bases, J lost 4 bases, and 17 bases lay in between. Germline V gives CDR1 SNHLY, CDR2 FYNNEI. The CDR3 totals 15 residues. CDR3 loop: CASSPNSHSGETQYF. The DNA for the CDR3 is TGTGCCAGCAGTCCTAATTCACATTCGGGAGAGACCCAGTACTTC. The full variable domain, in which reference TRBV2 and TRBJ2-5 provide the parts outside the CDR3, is EPEVTQTPSHQVTQMGQEVILRCVPISNHLYFYWYRQILGQKVEFLVSFYNNEISEKSEIFDDQFSVERPDGSNFTLKIRSTKLEDSAMYFCASSPNSHSGETQYFGPGTRLLVL.

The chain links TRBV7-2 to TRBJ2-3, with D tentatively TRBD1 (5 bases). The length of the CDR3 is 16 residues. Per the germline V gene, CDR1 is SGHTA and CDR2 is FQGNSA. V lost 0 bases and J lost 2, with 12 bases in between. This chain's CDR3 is CASSLAGRVLTDTQYF. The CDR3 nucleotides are TGTGCCAGCAGCTTAGCGGGCAGGGTCCTCACAGATACGCAGTATTTT.

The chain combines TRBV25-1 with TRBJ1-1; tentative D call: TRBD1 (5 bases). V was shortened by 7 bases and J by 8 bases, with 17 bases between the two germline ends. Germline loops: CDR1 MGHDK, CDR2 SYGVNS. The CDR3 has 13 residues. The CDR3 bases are TGTGCCAGCACCCCAGGGACTGGGACCGAAGCTTTCTTT. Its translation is CASTPGTGTEAFF.

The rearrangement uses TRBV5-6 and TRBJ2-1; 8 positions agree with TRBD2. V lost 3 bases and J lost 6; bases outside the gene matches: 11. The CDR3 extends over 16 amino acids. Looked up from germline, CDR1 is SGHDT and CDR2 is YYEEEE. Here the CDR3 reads CASSSTTSVVSNEQFF. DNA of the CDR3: TGTGCCAGCAGCTCCACGACTAGCGTGGTCAGCAATGAGCAGTTCTTC.

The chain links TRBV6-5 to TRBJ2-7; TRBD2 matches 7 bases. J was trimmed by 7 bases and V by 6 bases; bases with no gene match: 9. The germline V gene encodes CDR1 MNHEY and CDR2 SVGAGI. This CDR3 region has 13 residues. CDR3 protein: CASSSGLGLEQYF. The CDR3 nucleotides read TGTGCCAGCAGCTCCGGACTAGGATTGGAGCAGTACTTC.

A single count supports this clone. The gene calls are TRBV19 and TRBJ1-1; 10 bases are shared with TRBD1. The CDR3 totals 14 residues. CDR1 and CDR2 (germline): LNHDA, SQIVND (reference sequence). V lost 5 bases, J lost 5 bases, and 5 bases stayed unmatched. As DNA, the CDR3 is TGTGCCAGTAGTCCAGACAGGGGGCTTACTGAAGCTTTCTTT. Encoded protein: CASSPDRGLTEAFF.

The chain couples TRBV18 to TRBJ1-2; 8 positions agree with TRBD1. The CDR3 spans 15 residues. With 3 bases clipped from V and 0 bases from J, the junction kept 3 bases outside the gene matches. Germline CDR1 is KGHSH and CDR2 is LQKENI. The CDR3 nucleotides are TGTGCCAGCTCACCCGGGACAGGTCCTAACTATGGCTACACCTTC. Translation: CASSPGTGPNYGYTF.

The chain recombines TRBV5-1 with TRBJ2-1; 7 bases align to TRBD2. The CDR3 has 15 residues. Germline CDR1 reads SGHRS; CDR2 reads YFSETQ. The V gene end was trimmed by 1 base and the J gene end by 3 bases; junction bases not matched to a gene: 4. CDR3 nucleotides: TGCGCCAGCAGCTTGAGGCTAGCGGACTACAATGAGCAGTTCTTC. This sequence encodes CASSLRLADYNEQFF.

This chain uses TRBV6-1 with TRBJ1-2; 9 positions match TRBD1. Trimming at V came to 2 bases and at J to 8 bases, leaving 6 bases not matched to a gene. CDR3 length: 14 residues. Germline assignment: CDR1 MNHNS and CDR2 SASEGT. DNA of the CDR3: TGTGCCAGCAGTGAAAGGGACAGGGTCGGGGGCTACACCTTC. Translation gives CASSERDRVGGYTF.

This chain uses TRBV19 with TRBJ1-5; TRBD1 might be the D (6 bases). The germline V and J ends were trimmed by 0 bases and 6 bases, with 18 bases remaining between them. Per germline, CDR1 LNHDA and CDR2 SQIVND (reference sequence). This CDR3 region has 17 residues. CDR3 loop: CASSIDQGGGAGQPQHF. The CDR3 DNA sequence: TGTGCCAGTAGTATAGACCAGGGAGGGGGGGCTGGTCAGCCCCAGCATTTT.

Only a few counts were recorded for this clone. As DNA, the CDR3 is TGCGCCAGCAGCCCTCAATTGACAGTCTCTGGGGCCAACGTCCTGACTTTC. It specifies CASSPQLTVSGANVLTF. This chain connects TRBV5-1 to TRBJ2-6, with D maybe TRBD1 (5 bases). The CDR3 consists of 17 residues. Germline V gene sequence: CDR1 SGHRS, CDR2 YFSETQ. The V and J ends lost 4 bases and 0 bases respectively, with 14 bases between them.

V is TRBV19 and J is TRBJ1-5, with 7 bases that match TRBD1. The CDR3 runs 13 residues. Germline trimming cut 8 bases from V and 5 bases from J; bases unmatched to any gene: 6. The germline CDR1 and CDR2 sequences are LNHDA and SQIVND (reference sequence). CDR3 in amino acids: CASARDRDQPQHF. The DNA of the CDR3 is TGTGCCAGTGCCCGGGACAGAGATCAGCCCCAGCATTTT. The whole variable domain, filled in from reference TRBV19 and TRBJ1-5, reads DGGITQSPKYLFRKEGQNVTLSCEQNLNHDAMYWYRQDPGQGLRLIYYSQIVNDFQKGDIAEGYSVSREKKESFPLTVTSAQKNPTAFYLCASARDRDQPQHFGDGTRLSIL.

Here the CDR3 DNA reads TGTGCCAGCAGTGAATTGCTCAGCCAAGAGACCCAGTACTTC. Protein sequence: CASSELLSQETQYF. This chain joins TRBV2 and TRBJ2-5; D not resolved. With 2 bases removed from V and 1 base from J, the gap between germline ends came to 8 bases. The CDR3 is made up of 14 amino acids. Germline V gene sequence: CDR1 SNHLY, CDR2 FYNNEI.

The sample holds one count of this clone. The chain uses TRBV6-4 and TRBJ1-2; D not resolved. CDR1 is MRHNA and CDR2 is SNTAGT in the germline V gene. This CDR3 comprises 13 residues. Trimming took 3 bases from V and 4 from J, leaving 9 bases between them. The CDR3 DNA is TGTGCCAGCAGTGAGAAGCTTGGCTATGGCTACACCTTC. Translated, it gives CASSEKLGYGYTF.

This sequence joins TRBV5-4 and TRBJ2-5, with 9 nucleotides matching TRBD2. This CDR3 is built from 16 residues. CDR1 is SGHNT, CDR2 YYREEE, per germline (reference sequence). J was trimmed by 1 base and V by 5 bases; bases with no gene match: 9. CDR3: CASRLGTSGSQETQYF. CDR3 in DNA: TGTGCCAGCAGGCTGGGTACTAGCGGGTCCCAAGAGACCCAGTACTTC.

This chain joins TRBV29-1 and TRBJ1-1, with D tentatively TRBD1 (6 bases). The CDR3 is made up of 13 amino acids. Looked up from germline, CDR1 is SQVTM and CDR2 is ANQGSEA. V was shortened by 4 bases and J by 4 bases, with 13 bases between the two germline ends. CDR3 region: CSVGRGGGTEAFF. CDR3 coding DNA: TGCAGCGTTGGTCGTGGGGGCGGCACTGAAGCTTTCTTT.

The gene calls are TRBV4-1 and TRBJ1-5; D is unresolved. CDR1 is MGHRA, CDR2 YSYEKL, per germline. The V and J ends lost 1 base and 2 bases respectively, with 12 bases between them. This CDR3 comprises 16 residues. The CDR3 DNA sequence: TGCGCCAGCAGCCAAGGAAGGGCGAGGGGCAATCAGCCCCAGCATTTT. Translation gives CASSQGRARGNQPQHF.

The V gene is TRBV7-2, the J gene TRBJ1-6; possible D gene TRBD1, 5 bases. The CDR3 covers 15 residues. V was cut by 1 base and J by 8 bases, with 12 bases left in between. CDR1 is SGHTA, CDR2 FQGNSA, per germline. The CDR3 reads CASSLVYRQDSPLHF. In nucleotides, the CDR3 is TGTGCCAGCAGCTTAGTTTACAGGCAGGATTCACCCCTCCACTTT.